The T cell receptor (beta chain) described here comes from a study of prognosis after radiotherapy for stage I lung cancer. Template was genomic DNA; TCR beta CDR3 amplified in two multiplex PCR rounds. First-round PCR amplification was performed with primers specific to each TRBV and TRBJ gene. TCRdb analysed the multiplex PCR reads with MiXCR anew, one entry per CDR3 protein. The top ten hold more than 30% of the sample, which has around 15,000 distinct CDR3 sequences, roughly 52% seen once. This clonotype was recorded at least ten times. The sample was PBMCs, taken before or after stereotactic body radiation therapy (not recorded which). The TCR originated in a donor aged 50 or older with non-small cell lung cancer.

In nucleotides, the CDR3 is TGTGCCAGCAGCCCGGGAGCGGGAGGAGGGTACAATGAGCAGTTCTTC. Its translation is CASSPGAGGGYNEQFF. The genes are TRBV5-5 and TRBJ2-1, with 9 bases identical to TRBD2. With V trimmed by 4 bases and J by 4 bases, 9 bases remained unmatched. The CDR3 covers 16 residues. The V gene's germline CDR1 is SGHKS and CDR2 YYEKEE (reference sequence). Full variable domain (outside the CDR3, taken from reference TRBV5-5 and TRBJ2-1): DAGVTQSPTHLIKTRGQQVTLRCSPISGHKSVSWYQQVLGQGPQFIFQYYEKEERGRGNFPDRFSARQFPNYSSELNVNALLLGDSALYLCASSPGAGGGYNEQFFGPGTRLTVL.